These T cell receptor beta chains were read from a single sample in a study of regulatory T cells in long-lasting Graves disease. A single record per CDR3 protein comes from TCRdb applying MiXCR to the multiplex PCR reads. This table holds about 210,000 distinct CDR3 sequences, roughly a fifth found once. This sample was also put to use in a study of T cells in Graves' hyperthyroidism and ophthalmopathy.

Specimen: peripheral blood mononuclear cells (PBMCs), collected at new diagnosis, from a patient treated with antithyroid drugs. The receptors stem from a woman in her 30s with Graves disease. Both conserved end residues are part of each CDR3.

>TRBJ2-7|TRBV5-1
CASSLTGASYEQYF
>TRBJ1-1|TRBV18
CASSPLGVQNTEAFF
>TRBJ2-7|TRBV6-1
CASSESRGTYEQYF
>TRBJ1-2|TRBV6-1
CASIDRGRGYGYTF
>TRBJ2-3|TRBV20-1
CSAPGTGVNTQYF
>TRBJ2-7|TRBV12-3/TRBV12-4
CASSSLAGGSRHYEQYF
>TRBJ2-5|TRBV7-8
CASSSRRGSQETQYF
>TRBJ2-3|TRBV18
CASSPPDRGPTDTQYF
>TRBJ2-1|TRBV25-1
CASSGRGLAGYDEQFF
>TRBJ1-3|TRBV29-1
CSVEGGLGNTIYF
>TRBJ1-1|TRBV3-1
CASSQARASKTEAFF
>TRBJ2-1|TRBV18
CASSDNLNNEQFF
>TRBJ2-1|TRBV4-2
CASSQDGTSGYNEQFF
>TRBJ1-2|TRBV28
CASRRRTTGVATNYGYTF
>-|TRBV5-1
CASSLARQPSYGYTF
>TRBJ1-3|TRBV28
CASSAGRSSGNTIYF
>TRBJ1-2|TRBV4-1
CAISYRHGGYGYTF
>TRBJ2-3|TRBV11-2
CASSLGAPRDTQYF
>TRBJ1-2|TRBV28
CASSFQGKDGYTF
>TRBJ2-5|TRBV7-7
CASSPPGQGTETQYF
>TRBJ1-3|TRBV11-2
CASRPGQAGNTIYF
>TRBJ1-6|TRBV11-3
CASSRGRDSPLHF
>TRBJ1-5|TRBV20-1
CSAITQGNGNQPQHF
>TRBJ1-2|TRBV11-2
CASSLTDRDGYTF
>TRBJ2-6|TRBV5-1
CASDRDGANVLTF
>TRBJ1-2|TRBV28
CASSLESATGMDYGYTF
>TRBJ1-2|TRBV5-5
CASSSRTGLGHGYTF
>TRBJ2-1|TRBV9
CASSPQGTSGNDEQFF
>TRBJ1-2|TRBV7-2
CASSKQQGTYGYTF
>TRBJ2-1|TRBV7-3
CASSFPGLAGGPEAEQFF
>TRBJ1-5|TRBV20-1
CSAGRGMSNQPQHF
>TRBJ2-7|TRBV5-1
CASSPGLGTVRRPYEQYF
>TRBJ2-7|TRBV6-5
CASSYGSGSYEQYF
>TRBJ1-4|TRBV2
CASRRDFNEKLFF
>TRBJ1-1|TRBV7-3
CASSLTPGLDTEAFF
>TRBJ2-1|TRBV19
CASTPRTSGTNEQFF
>TRBJ2-1|TRBV30
CAWNERGPYNEQFF
>TRBJ2-3|TRBV6-1
CASSGRLPTDTQYF
>TRBJ2-1|TRBV14
CASSQVAGWQFF
>TRBJ2-7|TRBV28
CASSPWGTGRRYPILEQYF
>TRBJ1-1|TRBV9
CASRAAPGQLNTEAFF
>TRBJ2-5|TRBV29-1
CSVKGAQETQYF
>TRBJ2-5|TRBV28
CASSLRSFRDSQETQYF
>TRBJ2-1|TRBV18
CASSKVYNEQFF
>TRBJ1-2|TRBV2
CASNLRGNYSYTF
>TRBJ1-1|TRBV28
CASSPGTGGDWTEAFF
>TRBJ2-1|TRBV27
CASSVQAGLAGTISDNEQFF
>TRBJ1-2|TRBV7-3
CASSTLSGHTGYTF
>TRBJ1-2|TRBV29-1
CSVGDSAYGYTF
>TRBJ2-1|TRBV7-2
CASSLELAGGGNEQFF
>TRBJ1-5|TRBV19
CASSQGNNNQPQHF